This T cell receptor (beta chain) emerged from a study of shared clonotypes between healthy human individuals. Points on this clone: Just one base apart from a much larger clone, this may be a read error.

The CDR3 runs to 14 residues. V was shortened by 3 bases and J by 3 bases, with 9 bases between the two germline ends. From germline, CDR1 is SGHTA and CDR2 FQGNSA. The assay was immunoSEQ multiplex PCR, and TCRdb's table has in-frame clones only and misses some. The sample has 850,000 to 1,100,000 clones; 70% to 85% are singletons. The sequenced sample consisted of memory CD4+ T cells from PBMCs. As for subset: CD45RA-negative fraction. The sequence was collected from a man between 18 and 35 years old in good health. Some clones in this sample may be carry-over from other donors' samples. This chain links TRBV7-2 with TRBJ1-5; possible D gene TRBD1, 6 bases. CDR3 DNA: TGTGCCAGCAGCTTTACAGGGCCCAATCAGCCCCAGCATTTT. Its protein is CASSFTGPNQPQHF.